This passage covers 8 T cell receptor beta chains from one sample sequenced in a study of CD8 T cells in ankylosing spondylitis. Each CDR3 protein is one row after TCRdb ran MiXCR on the 5' RACE reads. The profile shows approximately 240,000 distinct CDR3 sequences, roughly a tenth of them singletons. Material for sequencing was blood, either unsorted or a sorted T cell fraction (not recorded which). The receptor set was obtained from a male donor with ankylosing spondylitis or in good health (not recorded which).

This clonotype has a count of ten or more. The chain carries TRBV20-1 and TRBJ2-3; D is possibly TRBD1 or TRBD2 (5 bases each). This CDR3 contains 15 residues. Trimming removed 6 bases at V and 0 bases at J, with 16 bases between. Germline CDR1 and CDR2: DFQATT and SNEGSKA (reference sequence). DNA of the CDR3: TGCAGTGCCCAAGGGACGTCCTCTAGCACAGATACGCAGTATTTT. Amino acids: CSAQGTSSSTDTQYF.

This clonotype was recorded at least ten times. The rearrangement links TRBV12-3 or TRBV12-4 to TRBJ2-5; tentative D call: TRBD1 (5 bases). The CDR3 is 14 amino acids. V gave up 2 bases and J gave up 4 bases, with 11 bases separating them. The CDR3 reads CASSLRQLLETQYF. Here the CDR3 DNA reads TGTGCCAGCAGTTTAAGACAGTTACTAGAGACCCAGTACTTC.

The chain recombines TRBV7-6 with TRBJ2-2, with 8 nucleotides matching TRBD1. V dropped 0 bases and J dropped 4; count of bases not matched to a gene: 10. Germline V CDR1 and CDR2: SGHVS, FNYEAQ. The CDR3 contains 18 residues. CDR3 residues: CASSLAFRDRHSTGELFF. The CDR3 DNA follows: TGTGCCAGCAGCTTAGCCTTCCGGGACAGGCACAGCACCGGGGAGCTGTTTTTT.

This clonotype has ten or more counts. The gene calls are TRBV7-6 and TRBJ2-1; 9 bases are shared with TRBD1. CDR3 length: 16 residues. Trimming took 5 bases from V and 5 from J; bases not matched to a gene: 10. The germline V gene encodes CDR1 SGHVS and CDR2 FNYEAQ. The CDR3 DNA reads TGTGCCAGCAGCCCAAGGGGGACAGGGCCTAACAATGAGCAGTTCTTC. The encoded protein is CASSPRGTGPNNEQFF.

This clonotype was found a few times. The chain links TRBV12-3 or TRBV12-4 to TRBJ1-5, with D tentatively TRBD1 (5 bases). This CDR3 has 13 amino acids. V lost 6 bases and J lost 2, with 8 bases in between. CDR3 in DNA: TGTGCCAGCAGGGGGGGGGGCAATCAGCCCCAGCATTTT. This translates into CASRGGGNQPQHF.

Ten or more counts support this clonotype. The chain couples TRBV4-1 to TRBJ1-5; D gene ambiguous. Germline values: CDR1 MGHRA, CDR2 YSYEKL. CDR3 length equals 16 residues. The ends were cut back, 2 bases at V and 5 bases at J, with 16 bases in the middle. CDR3 loop: CASSQQAGGGYQPQHF. CDR3 sequence (DNA): TGCGCCAGCAGCCAACAAGCAGGTGGCGGGTATCAGCCCCAGCATTTT.

This clonotype was counted ten times or more. The chain recombines TRBV7-9 with TRBJ2-1; no firm D call. The CDR3 has 14 residues. Trimming removed 5 bases from V and 8 bases from J, with 16 bases in between. Germline loops: CDR1 SEHNR, CDR2 FQNEAQ (reference sequence). In DNA form, the CDR3 reads TGTGCCAGCAGCCCCGGAGCCCTGATCGATGAGCAGTTCTTC. It specifies CASSPGALIDEQFF. Together with reference TRBV7-9 and TRBJ2-1, the CDR3 gives the full variable domain: DTGVSQNPRHKITKRGQNVTFRCDPISEHNRLYWYRQTLGQGPEFLTYFQNEAQLEKSRLLSDRFSAERPKGSFSTLEIQRTEQGDSAMYLCASSPGALIDEQFFGPGTRLTVL.

The table lists this clonotype with many counts. This chain uses TRBV20-1 with TRBJ2-1; no firm D call. V lost 2 bases and J lost 7, with 6 bases in between. Germline V gene data show CDR1 as DFQATT and CDR2 as SNEGSKA (reference sequence). The CDR3 totals 11 residues. The CDR3 nucleotides read TGCAGTGCTAGATCAGGAAATGAGCAGTTCTTC. The encoded protein is CSARSGNEQFF.